Below, 10 T cell receptor beta chains from the same sample are listed, as sequenced in a study of blood T cell repertoires in COVID-19 (TCRdb year 2020). The library was built by means of the immunoSEQ multiplex PCR assay. This is the immuneACCESS table as TCRdb keeps it, with only in-frame sequences that have V and J called. A part of the clones is gone; compared with another copy, unresolved V genes explain less than half, and the rest is unexplained. Recorded for this sample are 20,000 to 25,000 clones; roughly 73% of them occurred a single time. Of the sample, about a fifth falls within the top ten clones. The sequenced material came from peripheral blood. Every receptor here comes from a human donor in a cohort sampled during active or convalescent COVID-19.

The rearrangement uses TRBV11-2 and TRBJ2-7; D remains unclear. CDR1 is SGHAT, CDR2 FQNNGV, per germline. This CDR3 comprises 12 residues. With 5 bases removed from V and 7 bases from J, the gap between germline ends came to 12 bases. The CDR3 coding sequence is TGTGCCAGCAGCGTTCAAGGAGAGGAGCAGTACTTC. This encodes CASSVQGEEQYF.

The chain combines TRBV5-6 with TRBJ2-5; TRBD1 aligns across 11 bases. This CDR3 has 15 residues. Germline assignment: CDR1 SGHDT and CDR2 YYEEEE. V shed 0 bases, J shed 4 bases, and the junction held 2 bases outside the gene matches. Written as DNA, the CDR3 is TGTGCCAGCAGCTTGGCGGGGACAGGGGGAGAGACCCAGTACTTC. Its translation is CASSLAGTGGETQYF.

The chain has TRBV6-2 or TRBV6-3 and TRBJ2-3; D call uncertain. Germline V gene lookup returns CDR1 MNHEY and CDR2 SVGEGT. V was trimmed by 2 bases and J by 6 bases, leaving 6 bases between them. The CDR3 contains 12 residues. The CDR3 region is CASSYRVDTQYF. CDR3 DNA sequence: TGTGCCAGCAGTTACCGCGTGGATACGCAGTATTTT.

The V call is TRBV7-9, the J call TRBJ2-1; D remains unclear. CDR3 length: 16 residues. The V gene's germline CDR1 is SEHNR and CDR2 FQNEAQ (reference sequence). Trimming cost V 1 base and J 0 bases, with 10 bases left between them. CDR3 DNA sequence: TGTGCCAGCAGCTTAGGAGGCGTTAGCTCCTACAATGAGCAGTTCTTC. Encoded protein: CASSLGGVSSYNEQFF.

This clone has just one count. V is TRBV2 and J is TRBJ1-6, with D possibly matching TRBD1 (5 bases). V gave up 6 bases and J gave up 2 bases, with 8 bases separating them. Germline values: CDR1 SNHLY, CDR2 FYNNEI. The CDR3 contains 14 residues. CDR3 coding DNA: TGTGCCAGCAGAACGGGGGCCTATAATTCACCCCTCCACTTT. It encodes CASRTGAYNSPLHF.

The J gene is TRBJ2-1, the V gene TRBV28; no firm D call. Per germline, CDR1 MDHEN and CDR2 SYDVKM. Trimming pared 3 bases from V and 6 bases from J, leaving 9 bases between. This CDR3 comprises 13 residues. CDR3 nucleotides: TGTGCCAGCAGTTTCGGAGTAGGCAATGAGCAGTTCTTC. Translated, it gives CASSFGVGNEQFF.

This clone was counted a single time. The chain uses TRBV27 and TRBJ2-5, with 13 bases matching TRBD2. V gave up 6 bases and J gave up 4 bases; unmatched junction bases: 5. CDR3 length equals 15 residues. CDR1 MNHEY and CDR2 SMNVEV come from the germline V gene (reference sequence). The CDR3 DNA sequence: TGTGCCAGCAGGCGACTAGCGGGGGGAGGAGAGACCCAGTACTTC. It yields the protein CASRRLAGGGETQYF.

This chain links TRBV21-1 with TRBJ1-5; the listed D gene, TRBD1, was not tested against the DNA. TRBV21-1 is noted as a pseudogene. This CDR3 is built from 20 residues. The CDR3 loop is CASSKIVGDNQKVCNQPQHF. The DNA of the CDR3 is TGTGCCAGCAGCAAAATCGTAGGGGACAACCAGAAAGTTTGCAATCAGCCCCAGCATTTT.

The chain uses TRBV27 and TRBJ1-6; the D gene is possibly TRBD1 (5 bases). The germline V gene has CDR1 MNHEY and CDR2 SMNVEV (reference sequence). The CDR3 is made up of 18 amino acids. Trimming cost V 4 bases and J 4 bases, with 20 bases left between them. CDR3 sequence (DNA): TGTGCCAGCAGTTCACCGGGGCGGAATGGGAGGTATAATTCACCCCTCCACTTT. Its translation is CASSSPGRNGRYNSPLHF.

The chain employs TRBV10-3 and TRBJ1-1; 8 bases are a match to TRBD1. After removal of 2 bases from V and 7 bases from J, the junction contained 6 bases not matched to a gene. CDR3 length: 14 residues. Germline CDR1 and CDR2: ENHRY and SYGVKD. CDR3 residues: CAISERDRGFEAFF. In DNA, the CDR3 is TGTGCCATCAGTGAGCGCGACAGGGGATTTGAAGCTTTCTTT.